A selection of T cell receptor beta chains follows, all from one sample in a study of blood T cell repertoires in COVID-19. TCRdb keeps only in-frame clones here, not all; method: immunoSEQ multiplex PCR. This table has about 170,000 clones, about nine tenths appearing once. The sequenced sample was peripheral blood. The origin of the receptors is a man between 70 and 80 years old with acute or convalescent COVID-19. Both conserved end residues are part of each CDR3. The D gene is left open where the match is weak. Not every row has a clone size; where given, it reads once, few, many or a size class.

j_call | d_call | cdr3_length | clone_size | v_call | cdr3_nt | cdr3_aa
TRBJ2-1 | NA | 17 | NA | TRBV6-2/TRBV6-3 | TGTGCCAGCAGCGGTCGGGCCCTACTAGGAGGTTACAATGAGCAGTTCTTC | CASSGRALLGGYNEQFF
TRBJ1-1 | NA | 17 | once | TRBV28 | TGTGCCAGCAGTTTTGAGTCTTGGGGGGGCGGTGGAACTGAAGCTTTCTTT | CASSFESWGGGGTEAFF
TRBJ1-5 | NA | 15 | NA | TRBV6-5 | TGTGCCAGCAGTTACTCAACCCACGCAAGCGAGCCCCAGCATTTT | CASSYSTHASEPQHF
TRBJ2-3 | TRBD1 | 16 | NA | TRBV4-1 | TGCGCCAGCAGCCAGGGAGGACAGGGGGCAACAGATACGCAGTATTTT | CASSQGGQGATDTQYF
TRBJ2-2 | TRBD1 | 16 | NA | TRBV6-5 | TGTGCCAGCAGTTACTGGACAGGGGCTGGTCCCGGGGAGCTGTTTTTT | CASSYWTGAGPGELFF
TRBJ2-2 | NA | 14 | NA | TRBV6-2/TRBV6-3 | TGTGCCAGCAGTTCTCTTACCAGAAAGAGGGAGCTGTTTTTT | CASSSLTRKRELFF
TRBJ2-7 | TRBD2 | 13 | NA | TRBV28 | TGTGCCAGCTGTCCCCGGGAGGCCTACGAGCAGTACTTC | CASCPREAYEQYF
TRBJ2-7 | NA | 14 | few | TRBV4-1 | TGCGCCAGCAGCCGAGAAGGACAGAGAGGAGAGCAGTACTTC | CASSREGQRGEQYF
TRBJ2-2 | TRBD2 | 17 | few | TRBV27 | TGTGCCAGCAGTTTTCTAGCGGGCGTAACGAACACCGGGGAGCTGTTTTTT | CASSFLAGVTNTGELFF
TRBJ1-2 | NA | 13 | NA | TRBV3-1/TRBV3-2 | TGTGCCAGCAGCCAAGGGAACAGGGTCGGCTACACCTTC | CASSQGNRVGYTF
TRBJ1-2 | TRBD1 | 13 | NA | TRBV11-3 | TGTGCCAGCAGCTTCGACAGGGGTCGTGGCTACACCTTC | CASSFDRGRGYTF
TRBJ2-7 | NA | 14 | few | TRBV18 | TGTGCCAGCTCACGTTCCGGGGGTTCTGACGAGCAGTACTTC | CASSRSGGSDEQYF
TRBJ2-2 | TRBD2 | 16 | NA | TRBV11-3 | TGTGCCAGCAGCTTCAGCGGGGGGCGTAACACCGGGGAGCTGTTTTTT | CASSFSGGRNTGELFF
TRBJ1-3 | TRBD1 | 15 | few | TRBV5-4 | TGTGCCAGCAGCTTGTATAAGACAGGGTCCAACACCATATATTTT | CASSLYKTGSNTIYF
TRBJ1-2 | TRBD1 | 15 | NA | TRBV6-5 | TGTGCCAGCAGCCGCGGACAGGGAGGGGGCTATGGCTACACCTTC | CASSRGQGGGYGYTF
TRBJ1-5 | NA | 12 | NA | TRBV2 | TGTGCCAGCCAGCGGGGCAATCAGCCCCAGCATTTT | CASQRGNQPQHF
TRBJ1-2 | TRBD1 | 16 | NA | TRBV5-1 | TGCGCCAGCAGCTTGTTGGGGACAGATGCGGTCTATGGCTACACCTTC | CASSLLGTDAVYGYTF
TRBJ2-3 | NA | 13 | NA | TRBV7-7 | TGTGCTAGCACGGCCGCAGGGACTGGTACGCAGTATTTT | CASTAAGTGTQYF
TRBJ1-2 | TRBD1 | 16 | NA | TRBV7-8 | TGTGCCAGCAGCCGCAGAGGCAGGGGGTCGAACTATGGCTACACCTTC | CASSRRGRGSNYGYTF
TRBJ1-1 | NA | 13 | NA | TRBV10-3 | TGTGCCACTCAACAGGTTGAGAACACTGAAGCTTTCTTT | CATQQVENTEAFF
TRBJ2-5 | TRBD1 | 14 | NA | TRBV5-1 | TGCGCCAGCAGCTTGGGACAGGGGGATGAGACCCAGTACTTC | CASSLGQGDETQYF
TRBJ2-7 | NA | 14 | NA | TRBV4-1 | TGCGCCAGCAGCCTATCAGGATGGTCCTACGAGCAGTACTTC | CASSLSGWSYEQYF
TRBJ1-5 | NA | 14 | few | TRBV5-1 | TGCGCCAGCAGCTCTGAGGGTGGAGATCAGCCCCAGCATTTT | CASSSEGGDQPQHF
TRBJ2-1 | NA | 12 | NA | TRBV30 | TGTGCCTGGAGTGCCAGCGACAATGAGCAGTTCTTC | CAWSASDNEQFF
TRBJ1-2 | TRBD1 | 15 | once | TRBV10-3 | TGTGCCATCAGTGACCGGGGACAGGGCTTTTATGGCTACACCTTC | CAISDRGQGFYGYTF
TRBJ1-2 | NA | 13 | NA | TRBV5-1 | TGCGCCAGCAGCCTCGGGGTTAACTATGGCTACACCTTC | CASSLGVNYGYTF
TRBJ2-5 | TRBD2 | 14 | NA | TRBV9 | TGTGCCAGCAGCGTAGGAACTAGCGGGGAGACCCAGTACTTC | CASSVGTSGETQYF
TRBJ1-5 | TRBD1 | 19 | NA | TRBV28 | TGTGCCAGCAGCGAAGGTATCAGCTGGGACAGGGGGTTAGGACAGCCCCAGCATTTT | CASSEGISWDRGLGQPQHF
TRBJ2-1 | TRBD2 | 15 | NA | TRBV5-4 | TGTGCCAGCAGCTTGCTAGCGGACTCCTACAATGAGCAGTTCTTC | CASSLLADSYNEQFF
TRBJ1-1 | NA | 15 | NA | TRBV6-5 | TGTGCCAGCATTCCGGGAGGGGGGCGGAGGGTTGAAGCTTTCTTT | CASIPGGGRRVEAFF
TRBJ1-2 | NA | 16 | few | TRBV4-2 | TGTGCCAGCAGCCAAGATAGGAACAGGGCCCGCTATGGCTACACCTTC | CASSQDRNRARYGYTF
TRBJ2-7 | NA | 13 | NA | TRBV11-2 | TGTGCCAGCAGCAACCGGGACAGTGGGGGGCGGTACTTC | CASSNRDSGGRYF
TRBJ2-5 | TRBD1 | 14 | NA | TRBV6-6 | TGTGCCAGCAGCACAGGGGGGTCAGGAGAGACCCAGTACTTC | CASSTGGSGETQYF
TRBJ2-5 | NA | 13 | NA | TRBV25-1 | TGTGCCAGCACCCGGGACAAGAAAGAGACCCAGTACTTC | CASTRDKKETQYF
TRBJ1-1 | TRBD1 | 17 | NA | TRBV19 | TGTGCCAGTAGTAGACCGTTGGGGACAGGGGGTGACACTGAAGCTTTCTTT | CASSRPLGTGGDTEAFF